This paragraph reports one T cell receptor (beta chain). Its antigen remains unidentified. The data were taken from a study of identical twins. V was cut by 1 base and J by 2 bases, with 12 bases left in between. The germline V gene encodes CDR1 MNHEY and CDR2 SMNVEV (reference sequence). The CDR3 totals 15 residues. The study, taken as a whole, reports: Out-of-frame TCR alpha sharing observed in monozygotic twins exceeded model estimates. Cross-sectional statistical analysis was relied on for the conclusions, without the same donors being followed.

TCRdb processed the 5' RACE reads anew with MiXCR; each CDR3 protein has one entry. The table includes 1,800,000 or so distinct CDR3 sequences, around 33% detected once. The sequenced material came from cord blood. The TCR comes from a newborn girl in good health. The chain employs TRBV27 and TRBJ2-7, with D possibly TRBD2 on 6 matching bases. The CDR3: CASSLWPSAAYEQYF. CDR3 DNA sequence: TGTGCCAGCAGTTTATGGCCTAGCGCGGCCTACGAGCAGTACTTC.